This T cell receptor beta chain was recorded in a study of monozygotic twins with inflammatory bowel disease. Investigators pulled total RNA out of whole blood and did not sort T cells. Two nested PCRs, of around 16 and 10 cycles, processed TCRalpha and TCRbeta cDNA. Reanalyzing the 5' RACE reads, TCRdb keeps one entry per CDR3 protein, without DNA. The sample table includes 160,000 or so distinct CDR3 sequences. The length of the CDR3 is 16 residues. The germline gives CDR1 MGHRA, CDR2 YSYEKL. Broader study findings: Especially where disease activity was present, IBD patients had fewer clonotypes in common with others than healthy twins did.

A note on this clonotype: Its antigen is as yet unknown.

This TCR was recovered from a human donor with ulcerative colitis or Crohn's disease, or a healthy co-twin of an affected twin (not recorded which). This sequence joins TRBV4-1 and TRBJ1-2; checking the TCRdb D call of TRBD1 is not possible without DNA. The sequencing input was blood. The CDR3 loop is CASSQEGGAGSYGYTF.